This T cell receptor (beta chain) emerged from a study of CD8 T cells in Susac syndrome. Regarding the study as a whole: The study conceded that its TCR sequencing and HLA analysis involved relatively few individuals.

V lost 1 base to trimming and J lost 0 bases, with 15 bases between them. In germline, CDR1 is LGHNA, CDR2 YSLEER. The CDR3 length is 17 residues. There are a few counts of this clonotype. Its specificity is unknown. Random hexamers were used to reverse transcribe 0.5 to 1 ug of RNA. The method of amplification for TCR beta CDR3 was immunoSEQ multiplex PCR, covering 54 Vbeta and 13 Jbeta. Using its own MiXCR run on the immunoSEQ multiplex PCR reads, TCRdb lists one record per CDR3 protein. Of about 300,000 distinct CDR3 sequences listed, around 85% are singletons. Negative isolation yielded CD8+ and CD4+ T cells; FACS enriched TEMRA cells.

The chain couples TRBV4-3 to TRBJ1-1; a weak D match, TRBD1 (6 bases). Sequencing used CD8+ T cells from PBMCs. The origin of this receptor is a human donor with multiple sclerosis. The DNA for the CDR3 is TGCGCCAGCAGCCAAGTGGCCCTTGGGGGCTTGAACACTGAAGCTTTCTTT. Translated: CASSQVALGGLNTEAFF.